These T cell receptor beta chains were read from a single sample in a study of blood T cell repertoires in COVID-19. The table came from immunoSEQ multiplex PCR; TCRdb's copy has only in-frame clones and leaves some out. This repertoire shows approximately 250,000 clones, roughly 85% found once; its top ten account for approximately 5.1%. Material: peripheral blood. The receptors here all came from a man aged 45-65 years with COVID-19, enrolled during active disease. Both conserved end residues are part of each CDR3. The order of the fields is V gene, J gene, D gene, clone size, CDR3 DNA, CDR3 protein. A D gene is named only where the DNA matches it firmly. A row's size may be missing; if present it is once, few, many or a size class.

TRBV28	TRBJ2-5	TRBD2	once	TGTGCCAGCAGTCTCACGGGACTAGCGAAGGAGACCCAGTACTTC	CASSLTGLAKETQYF
TRBV18	TRBJ2-3	TRBD2	NA	TGTGCCAGCTCACCAGGACTAGCGGGGGCTAGCACAGATACGCAGTATTTT	CASSPGLAGASTDTQYF
TRBV7-3	TRBJ2-7	NA	NA	TGTGCCAGCAGCTCCAACAACCCACCCTACGAGCAGTACTTC	CASSSNNPPYEQYF
TRBV7-2	TRBJ2-5	NA	NA	TGTGCCAGCAGCTCGGGACTGGAGGAGACCCAGTACTTC	CASSSGLEETQYF
TRBV4-1	TRBJ2-1	NA	NA	TGCGCCAGCAGCCTCCTCGGAACGGGCAATGAGCAGTTCTTC	CASSLLGTGNEQFF
TRBV7-9	TRBJ1-5	NA	NA	TGTGCCAGCGGTCCGGGATGGCCCCAGCATTTT	CASGPGWPQHF
TRBV9	TRBJ2-2	TRBD1	NA	TGTGCCAGCAGAGCCACAGGGGGCTCCACCGGGGAGCTGTTTTTT	CASRATGGSTGELFF
TRBV7-2	TRBJ2-1	NA	NA	TGTGCCAGCAGCCAAGAGGGGGGGCGATACAATGAGCAGTTCTTC	CASSQEGGRYNEQFF
TRBV23-1	TRBJ2-2	NA	NA	TGCGCCAGCAGTCAAACCACGAGCGGTACCGGGGAGCTGTTTTTT	CASSQTTSGTGELFF
TRBV7-8	TRBJ2-7	NA	NA	TGTGCCAGCAGCTCGGGGGGCGCGATGGGAGAGCAGTACTTC	CASSSGGAMGEQYF
TRBV9	TRBJ1-2	NA	NA	TGTGCCAGCAGCGGGGTTACTATCTATGGCTACACCTTC	CASSGVTIYGYTF
TRBV7-2	TRBJ2-3	TRBD1	NA	TGTGCCAGCAGCTCCAGACGAACAGGGGGGAGCACAGATACGCAGTATTTT	CASSSRRTGGSTDTQYF
TRBV5-1	TRBJ1-6	TRBD1	NA	TGCGCCAGCAGCTCTGATACAGGGGGGTCACCCCTCCACTTT	CASSSDTGGSPLHF
TRBV24-1	TRBJ2-7	NA	NA	TGTGCCACCAGTGATTCCGGGTCCCGAGACGAGCAGTACTTC	CATSDSGSRDEQYF
TRBV4-3	TRBJ1-5	NA	NA	TGCGCCAGCAGCCAAGTCCGTTCCGGTCAGCCCCAGCATTTT	CASSQVRSGQPQHF
TRBV5-8	TRBJ1-2	NA	NA	TGTGCCAGCAGCTTGGGACAGGCCACTAACTATGGCTACACCTTC	CASSLGQATNYGYTF
TRBV19	TRBJ1-2	NA	many	TGTGCCAGTACTATTGGATCGGGAAACTATGGCTACACCTTC	CASTIGSGNYGYTF
TRBV7-2	TRBJ1-3	TRBD1	NA	TGTGCCAGCAGCTTTTGGGACAGGGTTGTTGGAAACACCATATATTTT	CASSFWDRVVGNTIYF
TRBV28	TRBJ2-4	NA	NA	TGTGCCAGCAGTTTGGGGCGGGGGCCCTTAGCCAAAAACATTCAGTACTTC	CASSLGRGPLAKNIQYF
TRBV5-1	TRBJ2-1	NA	NA	TGCGCCAGCAGCTTGGATACCGGGTATGAGCAGTTCTTC	CASSLDTGYEQFF
TRBV7-9	TRBJ2-3	NA	NA	TGTGCCAGCATCACCGAAGGGAGTCCTAGCACAGATACGCAGTATTTT	CASITEGSPSTDTQYF
TRBV7-3	TRBJ1-1	NA	few	TGTGCCAGCAGCTTGAATCTCACACAGGTCAGACGGCCCTACACTGAAGCTTTCTTT	CASSLNLTQVRRPYTEAFF
TRBV3-1/TRBV3-2	TRBJ2-1	NA	NA	TGTGCCAGCAGCCAAGGACACTTTTCCTACAATGAGCAGTTCTTC	CASSQGHFSYNEQFF
TRBV6-2/TRBV6-3	TRBJ1-4	NA	few	TGTGCCAGCAGTTACACGCGGGGAACAACTAATGAAAAACTGTTTTTT	CASSYTRGTTNEKLFF
TRBV6-2/TRBV6-3	TRBJ2-7	TRBD1	NA	TGTGCCAGCAGTGTCCCGGGACAGGGATACGAGCAGTACTTC	CASSVPGQGYEQYF
TRBV9	TRBJ1-1	TRBD1	NA	TGTGCCAGCAGCTCTCAGACAGGGGCCCTGGGCGACACTGAAGCTTTCTTT	CASSSQTGALGDTEAFF